Listed below are T cell receptor beta chains from one sample, sequenced in a study of blood T cell repertoires in COVID-19. TCRdb's copy holds only in-frame clones and misses some; the assay was immunoSEQ multiplex PCR. The sample yields some 350,000 clones, about nine tenths seen once. The sequencing input was peripheral blood. Receptors were obtained from an older woman with COVID-19, enrolled during active disease. The CDR3 runs from the conserved cysteine through the conserved F or W. D genes are given only for firm matches. The size of a clone is reported for some rows only, either as once, few or many, or as a class for expanded clones.

cdr3_nt	cdr3_aa	v_call	j_call	clone_size	d_call
TGCGCCAGCAGTGAGTGGAGGGGTGGGACAGATACGCAGTATTTT	CASSEWRGGTDTQYF	TRBV10-1	TRBJ2-3	.	.
TGTGCCAGCAGCTTAGACAGGGGCTCCTACAATGAGCAGTTCTTC	CASSLDRGSYNEQFF	TRBV7-9	TRBJ2-1	.	TRBD1
TGTGCCAGCAGCAGACTAGCGGGGGGCTGGACCCAGTACTTC	CASSRLAGGWTQYF	TRBV6-5	TRBJ2-5	.	TRBD2
TGTGCCAGCAGTTGGACAGGGACGGGTGGCTACACCTTC	CASSWTGTGGYTF	TRBV6-9	TRBJ1-2	.	TRBD1
TGTGCCAGCAGTGACACAGGGGGTGGACAGCCCCAGCATTTT	CASSDTGGGQPQHF	TRBV2	TRBJ1-5	.	TRBD1
TGCAGCGTTGTGGGACTAGCGGGGTTTAGCACAGATACGCAGTATTTT	CSVVGLAGFSTDTQYF	TRBV29-1	TRBJ2-3	once	TRBD2
TGTGCCAGCATAAACAGGGGCATCCCCCGCGCGGGCACTGAAGCTTTCTTT	CASINRGIPRAGTEAFF	TRBV2	TRBJ1-1	.	TRBD1
TGTGCCAGCAGCGTAGTCTCAGCTAACTATGGCTACACCTTC	CASSVVSANYGYTF	TRBV9	TRBJ1-2	.	.
TGTGCCACCAGTGAGAGCTCCTATAATTCACCCCTCCACTTT	CATSESSYNSPLHF	TRBV24-1	TRBJ1-6	.	.
TGTGCCACCAGTGACCCCGGGGGGGATGAGCAGTTCTTC	CATSDPGGDEQFF	TRBV24-1	TRBJ2-1	.	TRBD2
TGCGCCAGCAGCTTGAGAGGGGGCGAGCCCCAGCATTTT	CASSLRGGEPQHF	TRBV5-1	TRBJ1-5	.	TRBD1
TGTGCCAGCAGTTTGACAGGGGTCGAAAAACTGTTTTTT	CASSLTGVEKLFF	TRBV12-3/TRBV12-4	TRBJ1-4	.	TRBD1
TGTGCCAGCAGCTTTTTCACCGGACAGGGAAAAGAGACCCAGTACTTC	CASSFFTGQGKETQYF	TRBV7-2	TRBJ2-5	few	TRBD1
TGTGCCAGCAGCGATCCGGGACTAGAAGGAGATACGCAGTATTTT	CASSDPGLEGDTQYF	TRBV7-9	TRBJ2-3	.	TRBD2
TGCGCCAGCAGCCCCGCGGACATAACAAACGGTGAAGCTTTCTTT	CASSPADITNGEAFF	TRBV5-1	TRBJ1-1	.	.
TGTGCCAGCAGTTATCGAACAGGGGGCCGTGAAAAACTGTTTTTT	CASSYRTGGREKLFF	TRBV6-2/TRBV6-3	TRBJ1-4	.	TRBD1
TGTGCCAGCATCAGACGGGAGAACACTGAAGCTTTCTTT	CASIRRENTEAFF	TRBV28	TRBJ1-1	.	.
TGCGCCAGCAGCATAGACAGGGAGAACACCATATATTTT	CASSIDRENTIYF	TRBV5-1	TRBJ1-3	.	TRBD1
TGTGCCAGCAGTTACGAGGTTTTTACCGGGGAGCTGTTTTTT	CASSYEVFTGELFF	TRBV6-2/TRBV6-3	TRBJ2-2	.	.
TGTGCCTGGTCGGGGGGGCGCAGAACTGAAGCTTTCTTT	CAWSGGRRTEAFF	TRBV30	TRBJ1-1	.	.
TGTGCCACCCTCTATTGGGGGGAGGCCCTAAACTATGGCTACACCTTC	CATLYWGEALNYGYTF	TRBV7-9	TRBJ1-2	once	.
TGTGCCAGCAGCTCGCAGGGAGGGAATGAAGCTTTCTTT	CASSSQGGNEAFF	TRBV7-9	TRBJ1-1	.	.
TGTGCCAGCAGCAAAGCGGACCTACGGGGGTTGCGTGGCTACACCTTC	CASSKADLRGLRGYTF	TRBV21-1	TRBJ1-2	.	.
TGCAGCGTTGTCCCGGGGGGGACCTACACTGAAGCTTTCTTT	CSVVPGGTYTEAFF	TRBV29-1	TRBJ1-1	.	.
TGTGCCTGGAGCAGCGGGCTAGCGGGGGGTTGGGGCACAGATACGCAGTATTTT	CAWSSGLAGGWGTDTQYF	TRBV30	TRBJ2-3	.	TRBD2
TGCGCCAGCAGCCCGCTCCCAGGACAGGGTATCAATGAGCAGTTCTTC	CASSPLPGQGINEQFF	TRBV4-1	TRBJ2-1	.	TRBD1
TGTGCCCGAGGGAAGGACTCCACTAATGAAAAACTGTTTTTT	CARGKDSTNEKLFF	TRBV30	TRBJ1-4	.	.
TGTGCCACCGGGGGCTACACCGGGGAGCTGTTTTTT	CATGGYTGELFF	TRBV24-1	TRBJ2-2	.	.
TGTGCCAGCAGCCCCCATTGGGCAGCTTCTAACTATGGCTACACCTTC	CASSPHWAASNYGYTF	TRBV5-4	TRBJ1-2	.	.
TGTGCCAGCAGTTACGTAGGGGCGAGTGAAAAACTGTTTTTT	CASSYVGASEKLFF	TRBV6-6	TRBJ1-4	.	.
TGTGCCAGCAGCCACCGTTTACTAGCGGGGGGGGTATACAATGAGCAGTTCTTC	CASSHRLLAGGVYNEQFF	TRBV7-2	TRBJ2-1	.	TRBD2
TGTGCCAGCAGAAGGACGGAGGAGGCTTTCTTT	CASRRTEEAFF	TRBV28	TRBJ1-1	.	.
TGTGCCAGCAGTTTACCCATCCGGACAACTTCCTACGAGCAGTACTTC	CASSLPIRTTSYEQYF	TRBV28	TRBJ2-7	.	.
TGTGCCAGCAGTATTCAGGGGCGGTCGCAGTTCTTC	CASSIQGRSQFF	TRBV12-3/TRBV12-4	TRBJ2-1	once	.
TGTGCCAGCAGTTCAGGGGCGCAACAAAGGGAACTGTTTTTT	CASSSGAQQRELFF	TRBV28	TRBJ1-4	.	.
TGTGCCAGCAGCCCGGACCTGGGACTCTATGGCTACACCTTC	CASSPDLGLYGYTF	TRBV5-6	TRBJ1-2	.	.
TGTGCCAGCAGCTTTGCGGCTACAGGAGACACTGAAGCTTTCTTT	CASSFAATGDTEAFF	TRBV7-9	TRBJ1-1	.	.
TGTGCCAGCAGTTATCTCGGTCGGGGAAGGAACACTGAAGCTTTCTTT	CASSYLGRGRNTEAFF	TRBV6-5	TRBJ1-1	.	.
TGTGCCAGCAGCTTAGGACCAGGGCATGGCTACACCTTC	CASSLGPGHGYTF	TRBV11-3	TRBJ1-2	.	.
TGTGCCAGCTCTCCCCTCGTCACGGGACTAGCCGGAACGCAGTATTTT	CASSPLVTGLAGTQYF	TRBV27	TRBJ2-3	.	TRBD2
TGCGCCAGCAGTGAGAGGACAGGTTCCTTCACCGGGGAGCTGTTTTTT	CASSERTGSFTGELFF	TRBV10-1	TRBJ2-2	.	TRBD1
TGTGCCAGCAGTCACGCCGGGACAAGAACTAGCTATGGCTACACCTTC	CASSHAGTRTSYGYTF	TRBV3-1/TRBV3-2	TRBJ1-2	.	.
TGCGCCAGCAGTCTCTTTAGCAAGGCTAACTATGGCTACACCTTC	CASSLFSKANYGYTF	TRBV23-1	TRBJ1-2	.	.
TGTGCCAGCAGCCCCCGACAGGGGGCTGTGACCCTCCACTTT	CASSPRQGAVTLHF	TRBV7-9	TRBJ1-6	.	TRBD1
TGTGCCAGCAGCCTAATCTACAGGGGCACTGAAGCTTTCTTT	CASSLIYRGTEAFF	TRBV5-5	TRBJ1-1	.	TRBD1